Shown below are 18 T cell receptor beta chains from a single sample sequenced in a study of CXCR3-negative and CXCR3-positive naive CD8 T cells. Findings and limits, study-wide: CXCR3-positive naive cells had more hydrophobic TRB CDR3s than CXCR3-negative naive cells.

Each TRB cDNA library was prepared by 5' RACE (with UMI labels). TCRdb reprocessed the 5' RACE reads and keeps a single row for each CDR3 protein, giving no DNA. This listing includes some 140,000 distinct CDR3 sequences. The antigens for these receptors are not known. The sequencing sample was made of naive CXCR3+ CD8+ T cells from blood. Subset reported: CD45RO-CCR7+CD27+CD95- naive CD8+ T cells expressing CXCR3 (TNR3+). The receptor set was obtained from a human donor in good health. Some clones in this sample may be carry-over from other donors' samples.

The chain has TRBV7-9 and TRBJ1-2. CDR3 size: 16 residues. CDR1 is SEHNR, CDR2 FQNEAQ, per germline (reference sequence). Here the CDR3 reads CASSLGKSDPNYGYTF. Based on the CDR3 plus reference TRBV7-9 and TRBJ1-2, the full variable domain is DTGVSQNPRHKITKRGQNVTFRCDPISEHNRLYWYRQTLGQGPEFLTYFQNEAQLEKSRLLSDRFSAERPKGSFSTLEIQRTEQGDSAMYLCASSLGKSDPNYGYTFGSGTRLTVV.

The rearrangement joins TRBV10-2 to TRBJ1-4; TCRdb proposes TRBD1, but this gene call is untestable without DNA. This CDR3 region has 15 residues. Germline CDR1 WSHSY, CDR2 SAAADI. CDR3 loop: CASSEPAGGYEKLFF.

The V and J genes are TRBV4-3 and TRBJ2-1; without DNA, the TCRdb call of TRBD1 cannot be checked. The CDR3 contains 15 residues. In germline, CDR1 is LGHNA, CDR2 YSLEER. Here the CDR3 reads CASSSGSRPTNEQFF.

The V gene is TRBV3-1, the J gene TRBJ1-1; without DNA, the TCRdb call of TRBD1 cannot be checked. Germline V gene lookup returns CDR1 LGHDT and CDR2 YNNKEL (reference sequence). The CDR3 loop spans 13 amino acids. The CDR3 region is CASSQDPGTEAFF. Using reference TRBV3-1 and TRBJ1-1 for the parts outside the CDR3, the full variable domain is DTAVSQTPKYLVTQMGNDKSIKCEQNLGHDTMYWYKQDSKKFLKIMFSYNNKELIINETVPNRFSPKSPDKAHLNLHINSLELGDSAVYFCASSQDPGTEAFFGQGTRLTVV.

V is TRBV7-9 and J is TRBJ1-1; the D call from TCRdb, TRBD1, cannot be confirmed without DNA. This CDR3 spans 14 amino acids. Germline CDR1 SEHNR, CDR2 FQNEAQ (reference sequence). The CDR3 sequence: CASSFLQGRTEAFF.

The rearrangement links TRBV6-6 to TRBJ1-1. Per the germline V gene, CDR1 is MNHNY and CDR2 is SVGAGI (reference sequence). CDR3 length: 13 amino acids. CDR3 residues: CASSYSDNTEAFF.

This chain links TRBV13 with TRBJ2-7. Germline assignment: CDR1 PRHDT and CDR2 FYEKMQ (reference sequence). The CDR3 covers 15 residues. The CDR3: CASSLADGNTYEQYF.

The chain combines TRBV5-7 with TRBJ2-5; TCRdb gives TRBD1 as the D gene, but with no DNA this cannot be confirmed. TRBV5-7 is recorded as an ORF, its role being uncertain. This CDR3 spans 13 amino acids. The CDR3 here is CASSFWGEETQYF.

The chain is built from TRBV27 and TRBJ1-1; the D gene TCRdb calls, TRBD1, cannot be checked with no DNA. Per the germline V gene, CDR1 is MNHEY and CDR2 is SMNVEV (reference sequence). The CDR3 has 14 amino acids. The CDR3 region is CASSFGQGNTEAFF.

CDR3 residues: CASSPRGTGELFF. This chain joins TRBV13 and TRBJ2-2. The CDR3 runs to 13 residues. CDR1 and CDR2 from the germline V gene are PRHDT and FYEKMQ (reference sequence).

Here the CDR3 reads CASSLSVRSAPYEQYF. This chain connects TRBV27 to TRBJ2-7. This CDR3 is built from 16 residues. Germline lookup yields CDR1 MNHEY and CDR2 SMNVEV (reference sequence).

J is TRBJ2-1 and V is TRBV11-2; TCRdb gives TRBD2 as the D gene, but with no DNA this cannot be confirmed. Germline assignment: CDR1 SGHAT and CDR2 FQNNGV. This CDR3 contains 16 residues. This chain's CDR3 is CASSSIAGGVVDEQFF.

The rearrangement links TRBV6-6 to TRBJ2-1; TCRdb's D call of TRBD2 is untestable without DNA. There are 13 residues in the CDR3. Looked up from germline, CDR1 is MNHNY and CDR2 is SVGAGI (reference sequence). CDR3 protein: CASIKSVTEEQFF.

The V and J genes are TRBV6-2 or TRBV6-3 and TRBJ2-1; TCRdb outputs TRBD1, but without DNA this stays unchecked. The CDR3 loop spans 13 amino acids. CDR1 is MNHEY, CDR2 SVGEGT, per germline. This CDR3 is CASSYPSGGEQFF.

The chain is built from TRBV24-1 and TRBJ1-5; the D call of TRBD1 rests on TCRdb alone, since no DNA is present to check it. The CDR3 sequence is 13 residues long. In germline, CDR1 is KGHDR, CDR2 SFDVKD. The CDR3 loop reads CATSEDRIMPQHF.

The chain employs TRBV28 and TRBJ2-7; TCRdb's D call, TRBD2, is unchecked because there is no DNA. Germline CDR1 and CDR2: MDHEN and SYDVKM. This CDR3 has 16 residues. Here the CDR3 reads CASSFSSGLSLYEQYF.

V is TRBV9 and J is TRBJ2-7. CDR1 and CDR2 from the germline V gene are SGDLS and YYNGEE. The CDR3 contains 14 residues. The CDR3 reads CASSVGLGTYEQYF.

The V gene is TRBV12-3 or TRBV12-4, the J gene TRBJ1-1; TCRdb proposes TRBD1, but this gene call is untestable without DNA. The CDR3 loop spans 17 amino acids. The CDR3 spells CASSLAQGTGMNTEAFF.